These 22 T cell receptor beta chains were all obtained from the same sample, sequenced in a study of Ad26.COV2.S vaccination and SARS-CoV-2 variants listed by TCRdb under 2021. The treatment or condition label on this specimen signifies: roughly 19 received Ad26.COV2.S at low or high dose, single or two shots; a few received placebo; per-sample allocation not given. Repertoires of vaccine and placebo recipients were sequenced from samples collected on day 63 after the first injection. Preparation of the library involved the immunoSEQ multiplex PCR assay. TCRdb limited this immuneACCESS table to in-frame rearrangements with V and J called. A share of clones is missing; checked studies link under half to unresolved V genes, and the rest is unexplained. In this sample the table shows 430,000 or so clones, roughly nine tenths of which occur a single time. Roughly 2.5% of the sample comes from the top ten.

Specimen: peripheral blood, collected in a trial of Ad26.COV2.S vaccine versus placebo. These receptors were obtained from a person aged 18-65 years who received the Ad26.COV2.S COVID-19 vaccine or a placebo.

The chain recombines TRBV5-6 with TRBJ1-5, with D perhaps TRBD1 (5 bases). V gave up 0 bases and J gave up 7 bases, with 11 bases separating them. Germline CDR1 reads SGHDT; CDR2 reads YYEEEE. CDR3 length equals 14 residues. CDR3 in amino acids: CASSLVGADQPQHF. The DNA for the CDR3 is TGTGCCAGCAGCTTGGTCGGGGCGGACCAGCCCCAGCATTTT.

V is TRBV19 and J is TRBJ1-1, with D possibly matching TRBD1 (6 bases). CDR1 and CDR2 from the germline V gene are LNHDA and SQIVND (reference sequence). V was cut by 4 bases and J by 0 bases, with 6 bases left in between. The CDR3 has 13 residues. The CDR3 DNA follows: TGTGCCAGTAGTAGACAGGTGAACACTGAAGCTTTCTTT. Protein product: CASSRQVNTEAFF. The variable domain in full, with the rest retrieved from reference TRBV19 and TRBJ1-1, is DGGITQSPKYLFRKEGQNVTLSCEQNLNHDAMYWYRQDPGQGLRLIYYSQIVNDFQKGDIAEGYSVSREKKESFPLTVTSAQKNPTAFYLCASSRQVNTEAFFGQGTRLTVV.

This rearrangement joins TRBV12-3 or TRBV12-4 to TRBJ2-3, with D perhaps matching TRBD2 (5 bases). Trimming shortened V by 1 base and J by 6 bases, and 8 bases separated the two germline ends. This CDR3 contains 13 residues. The DNA of the CDR3 is TGTGCCAGCAGTTTAGGGCGAGGGGATACGCAGTATTTT. Translated: CASSLGRGDTQYF.

A few counts support this clone. The V gene is TRBV5-4, the J gene TRBJ2-2; perhaps D is TRBD1 or TRBD2 (5 bases each). The CDR3 is 13 amino acids. The V gene lost 4 bases and the J gene lost 5 bases, with 9 bases spanning the gap. Germline loops: CDR1 SGHNT, CDR2 YYREEE (reference sequence). The DNA for the CDR3 is TGTGCCAGCAGCGTGGGACGGACCGGGGAGCTGTTTTTT. Amino acids: CASSVGRTGELFF.

V and J are TRBV11-2 and TRBJ1-3; D not resolved. V shed 5 bases and J shed 1 base, with 12 bases lying between them. Germline assignment: CDR1 SGHAT and CDR2 FQNNGV. The CDR3 length is 15 residues. CDR3 protein: CASSLQRFSGNTIYF. CDR3 sequence (DNA): TGTGCCAGCAGCCTGCAGCGGTTTTCTGGAAACACCATATATTTT. The full variable domain, rest sourced from reference TRBV11-2 and TRBJ1-3, is EAGVAQSPRYKIIEKRQSVAFWCNPISGHATLYWYQQILGQGPKLLIQFQNNGVVDDSQLPKDRFSAERLKGVDSTLKIQPAKLEDSAVYLCASSLQRFSGNTIYFGEGSWLTVV.

V is TRBV28 and J is TRBJ2-3; D remains unclear. This CDR3 is built from 13 residues. V lost 2 bases, J lost 2 bases, and 5 bases lay in between. Germline CDR1 MDHEN, CDR2 SYDVKM. CDR3 in DNA: TGTGCCAGCAGTTTAGCGCCCACAGATACGCAGTATTTT. It encodes CASSLAPTDTQYF. Full variable domain (remainder filled in from reference TRBV28 and TRBJ2-3): DVKVTQSSRYLVKRTGEKVFLECVQDMDHENMFWYRQDPGLGLRLIYFSYDVKMKEKGDIPEGYSVSREKKERFSLILESASTNQTSMYLCASSLAPTDTQYFGPGTRLTVL.

V and J are TRBV6-5 and TRBJ1-1; TRBD1 agrees at 7 bases. Germline V CDR1 and CDR2: MNHEY, SVGAGI. The length of the CDR3 is 15 residues. V trimming: 5 bases; J trimming: 5 bases; junction bases outside the gene matches: 11. The CDR3 is CASSKREGGRTEAFF. For the CDR3, the DNA is TGTGCCAGCAGTAAAAGGGAAGGGGGCAGGACTGAAGCTTTCTTT.

The chain carries TRBV4-3 and TRBJ2-2; unclear D gene. The CDR3 runs to 17 residues. Germline V gives CDR1 LGHNA, CDR2 YSLEER. Trimming pared 4 bases from V and 3 bases from J, leaving 18 bases between. This CDR3 reads CASSPNREFMDTGELFF. In DNA form, the CDR3 reads TGCGCCAGCAGCCCGAATAGGGAATTTATGGACACCGGGGAGCTGTTTTTT.

The chain combines TRBV28 with TRBJ2-1, with 8 bases matching TRBD1. The J segment lost 9 bases and the V segment lost 8 bases, leaving 9 bases of the junction unmatched. Germline V gene sequence: CDR1 MDHEN, CDR2 SYDVKM. The CDR3 spans 13 residues. CDR3 in DNA: TGTGCCAGCGGACAGGGAGGCTTTGGTGAGCAGTTCTTC. This gives the protein CASGQGGFGEQFF.

The chain employs TRBV19 and TRBJ1-5; D is uncertain. Deletions cut 7 bases from V and 1 base from J, with 8 bases between. Per the germline V gene, CDR1 is LNHDA and CDR2 is SQIVND (reference sequence). The CDR3 is made up of 13 amino acids. The DNA for the CDR3 is TGTGCCAGTATTGGGGAAAGCAATCAGCCCCAGCATTTT. It encodes CASIGESNQPQHF.

J is TRBJ2-7 and V is TRBV5-1; the D is unclear. The CDR3 totals 13 residues. V was pared by 2 bases and J by 0 bases, with 6 bases between. Germline V gene data show CDR1 as SGHRS and CDR2 as YFSETQ. In DNA, the CDR3 is TGCGCCAGCAGCTTCTCGGCCTCCTACGAGCAGTACTTC. Translated, it gives CASSFSASYEQYF.

The chain has TRBV28 and TRBJ1-5, with D unresolved. There are 13 residues in the CDR3. Looked up from germline, CDR1 is MDHEN and CDR2 is SYDVKM. Trimming shortened V by 1 base and J by 9 bases, and 10 bases separated the two germline ends. In DNA form, the CDR3 reads TGTGCCAGCAGTTTATCGAACGTACGGCCCCAGCATTTT. Translating gives CASSLSNVRPQHF.

The gene calls are TRBV7-8 and TRBJ1-2, with 8 bases that match TRBD1. The V gene's germline CDR1 is SGHVS and CDR2 FQNEAQ. The CDR3 extends over 15 amino acids. Trimming at V came to 5 bases and at J to 4 bases, leaving 9 bases not matched to a gene. In nucleotides, the CDR3 is TGTGCCAGCAGCACCCGACAGGGGAATGTCTATGGCTACACCTTC. Residues: CASSTRQGNVYGYTF. Using reference TRBV7-8 and TRBJ1-2 for the parts outside the CDR3, the full variable domain is GAGVSQSPRYKVAKRGQDVALRCDPISGHVSLFWYQQALGQGPEFLTYFQNEAQLDKSGLPSDRFFAERPEGSVSTLKIQRTQQEDSAVYLCASSTRQGNVYGYTFGSGTRLTVV.

J is TRBJ2-5 and V is TRBV5-4; possibly TRBD1 for D (5 bases). Per germline, CDR1 SGHNT and CDR2 YYREEE (reference sequence). This CDR3 spans 14 amino acids. The V end was cut by 4 bases, the J end by 3 bases, with 13 bases between. For the CDR3, the DNA is TGTGCCAGCAGCGCTGGGGCCAGCAAAGAGACCCAGTACTTC. Amino acids: CASSAGASKETQYF.

This chain joins TRBV15 and TRBJ2-7; D is uncertain. The CDR3 length is 13 residues. V was shortened by 1 base and J by 0 bases, with 4 bases between the two germline ends. CDR1 and CDR2 from the germline V gene are LNHNV and YYDKDF (reference sequence). The CDR3 protein is CATSRGYSYEQYF. CDR3 nucleotides: TGTGCCACCAGCAGAGGATACTCCTACGAGCAGTACTTC. Full variable domain (rest looked up from reference TRBV15 and TRBJ2-7): DAMVIQNPRYQVTQFGKPVTLSCSQTLNHNVMYWYQQKSSQAPKLLFHYYDKDFNNEADTPDNFQSRRPNTSFCFLDIRSPGLGDTAMYLCATSRGYSYEQYFGPGTRLTVT.

A few counts support this clone. The CDR3 protein is CAWSVRGRNTGELFF. In DNA form, the CDR3 reads TGTGCCTGGAGTGTACGGGGGAGGAACACCGGGGAGCTGTTTTTT. The chain uses TRBV30 and TRBJ2-2, with D perhaps TRBD2 (6 bases). CDR1 is GTSNPN and CDR2 is SVGIG in the germline V gene (reference sequence). V was pared by 0 bases and J by 1 base, with 9 bases between. The CDR3 is made up of 15 amino acids.

CDR3 amino acids: CASSLGVGTQYF. CDR3 coding DNA: TGTGCCAGCAGCTTAGGGGTTGGTACGCAGTATTTT. The V call is TRBV7-9, the J call TRBJ2-3; no clear D gene. The CDR3 covers 12 residues. Germline V gene data show CDR1 as SEHNR and CDR2 as FQNEAQ (reference sequence). Trimming cost V 1 base and J 8 bases, with 7 bases left between them. Together with reference TRBV7-9 and TRBJ2-3, the CDR3 gives the full variable domain: DTGVSQNPRHKITKRGQNVTFRCDPISEHNRLYWYRQTLGQGPEFLTYFQNEAQLEKSRLLSDRFSAERPKGSFSTLEIQRTEQGDSAMYLCASSLGVGTQYFGPGTRLTVL.

This clone appeared a single time. The chain employs TRBV7-2 and TRBJ2-5, with a possible D match to TRBD1 (5 bases). The CDR3 has 13 amino acids. The germline V and J ends were trimmed by 3 bases and 3 bases, with 8 bases remaining between them. The V gene's germline CDR1 is SGHTA and CDR2 FQGNSA. CDR3 sequence reads: CASSFGHEETQYF. The CDR3 nucleotides are TGTGCCAGCAGCTTCGGACATGAAGAGACCCAGTACTTC.

The J gene is TRBJ2-7, the V gene TRBV9; D is uncertain. Germline CDR1 is SGDLS and CDR2 is YYNGEE. This CDR3 has 15 residues. V gave up 0 bases and J gave up 3 bases, with 13 bases separating them. The CDR3 loop reads CASSVAIGEIYEQYF. In DNA, the CDR3 is TGTGCCAGCAGCGTAGCAATCGGTGAGATCTACGAGCAGTACTTC. Complete variable domain (other parts from reference TRBV9 and TRBJ2-7): DSGVTQTPKHLITATGQRVTLRCSPRSGDLSVYWYQQSLDQGLQFLIQYYNGEERAKGNILERFSAQQFPDLHSELNLSSLELGDSALYFCASSVAIGEIYEQYFGPGTRLTVT.

The chain has TRBV7-2 and TRBJ1-4; D uncertain. V was trimmed by 6 bases and J by 5 bases, leaving 13 bases between them. Germline loops: CDR1 SGHTA, CDR2 FQGNSA. CDR3 length equals 14 residues. The CDR3 DNA reads as TGTGCCAGCAGTCCCGGACGGTACAATGAAAAACTGTTTTTT. Translating gives CASSPGRYNEKLFF.

V is TRBV4-3 and J is TRBJ1-2, with D maybe TRBD1 (6 bases). The CDR3 loop spans 16 amino acids. V was trimmed by 4 bases and J by 1 base, leaving 16 bases between them. Germline V gene data show CDR1 as LGHNA and CDR2 as YSLEER. The CDR3 spells CASSRTDLPNNYGYTF. Here the CDR3 DNA reads TGCGCCAGCAGCCGGACAGATCTCCCCAATAACTATGGCTACACCTTC.

The V and J genes are TRBV7-6 and TRBJ1-6; 7 bases are shared with TRBD1. The CDR3 spans 17 residues. Germline CDR1 reads SGHVS; CDR2 reads FNYEAQ. The V gene end was trimmed by 5 bases and the J gene end by 9 bases; junction bases not matched to a gene: 16. CDR3 in DNA: TGTGCCAGCAGCCTCAATGCGATCGGACAGGTCGGTTCACCCCTCCACTTT. Translated: CASSLNAIGQVGSPLHF. Complete variable domain (other parts from reference TRBV7-6 and TRBJ1-6): GAGVSQSPRYKVTKRGQDVALRCDPISGHVSLYWYRQALGQGPEFLTYFNYEAQQDKSGLPNDRFSAERPEGSISTLTIQRTEQRDSAMYRCASSLNAIGQVGSPLHFGNGTRLTVT.